This T cell receptor beta chain was obtained from a study of blood T cell repertoires in COVID-19. Study-wide context: T cells, B-cell-depleted T cells, or PBMCs supplied cDNA or gDNA.

TCRdb's table, derived via immunoSEQ multiplex PCR, lists solely in-frame clones and lacks some. The sample lists over 250,000 clones; around 83% were seen once. CDR3 length: 16 residues. V gave up 1 base and J gave up 3 bases, with 13 bases separating them. Germline CDR1 MGHDK, CDR2 SYGVNS. Someone with COVID-19 had been met by exposed participants within 2 weeks before study entry. The sequencing input was PBMCs or T cells enriched from blood (not recorded which). The receptor comes from a middle-aged man who had been exposed to COVID-19. V gene TRBV25-1 combines with J gene TRBJ1-5; weak D call: TRBD1 (5 bases). CDR3 residues: CASSEWPGRDNQPQHF. As DNA, the CDR3 is TGTGCCAGCAGTGAATGGCCAGGGAGGGACAATCAGCCCCAGCATTTT.